These 6 T cell receptor beta chains share one sample of origin, sequenced in a study of blood T cell repertoires in COVID-19. TCRdb's table, derived via immunoSEQ multiplex PCR, lists solely in-frame clones and lacks some. The sample shows some 120,000 clones, 77% of them seen only once. The sequenced sample consisted of peripheral blood. The receptor set was obtained from an elderly man with acute or convalescent COVID-19.

The rearrangement links TRBV6-5 to TRBJ2-2; no clear D gene. The germline V gene has CDR1 MNHEY and CDR2 SVGAGI. This CDR3 is 15 amino acids long. Trimming stripped 4 bases from V and 2 bases from J, with 11 bases between. The CDR3 bases are TGTGCCAGCAGTTCCCTAGGCACCAACACCGGGGAGCTGTTTTTT. This encodes CASSSLGTNTGELFF.

This chain links TRBV7-2 with TRBJ2-5; 7 bases are shared with TRBD1. Looked up from germline, CDR1 is SGHTA and CDR2 is FQGNSA. V lost 6 bases, J lost 1 base, and 8 bases stayed unmatched. The CDR3 contains 15 residues. CDR3 amino acids: CASRRLGTAQETQYF. The DNA for the CDR3 is TGTGCCAGCAGACGACTCGGGACAGCCCAAGAGACCCAGTACTTC. The full variable domain, in which reference TRBV7-2 and TRBJ2-5 provide the parts outside the CDR3, is GAGVSQSPSNKVTEKGKDVELRCDPISGHTALYWYRQSLGQGLEFLIYFQGNSAPDKSGLPSDRFSAERTGGSVSTLTIQRTQQEDSAVYLCASRRLGTAQETQYFGPGTRLLVL.

The chain carries TRBV7-6 and TRBJ2-1, with 8 positions matching TRBD2. The V and J ends lost 4 bases and 7 bases, in that order; junction bases with no gene match: 12. Germline V lookup: CDR1 SGHVS, CDR2 FNYEAQ. CDR3 length equals 16 residues. The DNA for the CDR3 is TGTGCCAGCAGCTCGAGCACGGGGGGGCCTCGGAATGAGCAGTTCTTC. Its translation: CASSSSTGGPRNEQFF.

This sequence joins TRBV28 and TRBJ2-3, with TRBD2 matching over 7 bases. After removal of 10 bases from V and 1 base from J, the junction contained 2 bases not matched to a gene. In germline, CDR1 is MDHEN, CDR2 SYDVKM. This CDR3 has 12 amino acids. The CDR3 reads CATGGGTDTQYF. In DNA, the CDR3 is TGTGCCACGGGGGGTGGCACAGATACGCAGTATTTT.

J is TRBJ1-5 and V is TRBV2; no reliable D call. The CDR3 is made up of 15 amino acids. Germline CDR1 is SNHLY and CDR2 is FYNNEI. Between the trimmed V and J ends, which lost 6 bases and 1 base, there was a span of 13 bases. The CDR3 here is CASSRDTRSNQPQHF. CDR3 DNA: TGTGCCAGCAGCCGCGATACTCGGAGCAATCAGCCCCAGCATTTT.

This clone has more than one count but fewer than ten. The rearrangement uses TRBV6-5 and TRBJ1-5; D possibly corresponds to TRBD1 (6 bases). CDR1 is MNHEY, CDR2 SVGAGI, per germline. This CDR3 spans 15 amino acids. Trimming pared 8 bases from V and 12 bases from J, leaving 26 bases between. CDR3 nucleotides: TGTGCCAGCTCAATAACCCGGGACAACTTTCAAGACCAGCATTTT. This codes for CASSITRDNFQDQHF.